Following are 7 T cell receptor beta chains from one sample sequenced in a study of patients and donors after allogeneic stem cell transplantation. TCRdb passed the RT-PCR reads through MiXCR, listing each CDR3 protein once. Among about 960,000 distinct CDR3 sequences listed, over 15% were seen once. Sequencing input: blood, either unsorted or a sorted T cell fraction (not recorded which). These receptors came from a human donor who was either an allogeneic HSCT recipient or a stem cell or donor lymphocyte infusion donor (not recorded which). It is not recorded whose cells these are; they may come from a transplant donor.

At least ten counts were recorded for this clonotype. The chain is built from TRBV5-1 and TRBJ1-1; a weak D match, TRBD1 (5 bases). The length of the CDR3 is 15 residues. Trimming stripped 0 bases from V and 6 bases from J, with 15 bases between. Germline values: CDR1 SGHRS, CDR2 YFSETQ. CDR3 region: CASSLAQGRLSEAFF. As DNA, the CDR3 is TGCGCCAGCAGCTTGGCCCAGGGACGCCTTTCTGAAGCTTTCTTT. The full variable domain, with the rest looked up from reference TRBV5-1 and TRBJ1-1, is KAGVTQTPRYLIKTRGQQVTLSCSPISGHRSVSWYQQTPGQGLQFLFEYFSETQRNKGNFPGRFSGRQFSNSRSEMNVSTLELGDSALYLCASSLAQGRLSEAFFGQGTRLTVV.

This clonotype was detected only a few times. V is TRBV15 and J is TRBJ2-2; TRBD2 agrees at 8 bases. Germline CDR1 and CDR2: LNHNV and YYDKDF (reference sequence). The CDR3 has 16 residues. Trimming took 6 bases from V and 4 from J; bases not matched to a gene: 10. The CDR3 DNA reads TGTGCCACCAGTCCCCCGTCTAGCGGGCTCACCGGGGAGCTGTTTTTT. It is translated as CATSPPSSGLTGELFF.

The V gene is TRBV15, the J gene TRBJ2-7; D is undetermined. Per the germline V gene, CDR1 is LNHNV and CDR2 is YYDKDF (reference sequence). This CDR3 is built from 15 residues. The germline V and J ends were trimmed by 0 bases and 2 bases, with 11 bases remaining between them. The chain's CDR3 is CATSRDGDVTYEQYF. CDR3 sequence (DNA): TGTGCCACCAGCAGAGATGGGGATGTGACCTACGAGCAGTACTTC.

The V call is TRBV11-3, the J call TRBJ2-3; D is perhaps TRBD2 (6 bases). V lost 5 bases, J lost 4 bases, and 13 bases lay in between. There are 14 residues in the CDR3. Germline V gives CDR1 SGHNT, CDR2 YENEEA. The CDR3 nucleotides are TGTGCCAGCAGCCGCGGGAAGAGCCCAGATACGCAGTATTTT. Its translation is CASSRGKSPDTQYF.

This clonotype has a handful of counts. The rearrangement links TRBV3-1 to TRBJ1-3, with D unclear. CDR3 length equals 17 residues. Germline CDR1 is LGHDT and CDR2 is YNNKEL (reference sequence). V lost 0 bases and J lost 0, with 12 bases in between. The CDR3 protein is CASSQDEEAFSGNTIYF. CDR3 DNA: TGTGCCAGCAGCCAAGATGAGGAGGCCTTCTCTGGAAACACCATATATTTT.

The genes are TRBV29-1 and TRBJ1-1, with unresolved D. This CDR3 has 11 residues. V lost 7 bases and J lost 5, with 11 bases in between. CDR1 is SQVTM, CDR2 ANQGSEA, per germline. CDR3: CSASGWTEAFF. In DNA form, the CDR3 reads TGCAGCGCCAGTGGGTGGACTGAAGCTTTCTTT.

CDR3 region: CASSDSGGGGTDTQYF. Written as DNA, the CDR3 is TGTGCCAGCAGCGACTCGGGGGGGGGAGGCACAGATACGCAGTATTTT. The V call is TRBV3-1, the J call TRBJ2-3; 8 bases line up with TRBD2. The CDR3 is 16 residues long. CDR1 is LGHDT, CDR2 YNNKEL, per germline (reference sequence). The J segment lost 1 base and the V segment lost 5 bases, leaving 8 bases of the junction unmatched.